The 10 T cell receptor beta chains presented below share a single source sample, sequenced in a study of T cell repertoires in cytomegalovirus infection. These receptors have no identified antigens. TCRdb passed the reads through MiXCR, listing each CDR3 protein once. The sample holds over 100,000 distinct CDR3 sequences, 29% seen once. Sample: CD8+ T cells from cultured PBMCs, taken from culture after CMV antigen stimulation. The receptors stem from a human donor in good health (CMV status not recorded). Some clones in this sample may be carry-over from other donors' samples.

This clonotype showed up many times. The chain carries TRBV27 and TRBJ2-1; D is ambiguous. V shed 5 bases and J shed 7 bases, with 9 bases lying between them. The CDR3 length is 12 residues. CDR1 is MNHEY and CDR2 is SMNVEV in the germline V gene (reference sequence). CDR3 protein: CASSRSTNEQFF. For the CDR3, the DNA is TGTGCCAGCAGTCGGAGCACAAATGAGCAGTTCTTC.

This chain connects TRBV4-1 to TRBJ2-7, with D uncertain. The V gene lost 2 bases and the J gene lost 1 base, with 9 bases spanning the gap. The CDR3 runs 14 residues. The germline CDR1 and CDR2 sequences are MGHRA and YSYEKL. The CDR3 DNA reads TGCGCCAGCAGCCAATTTAAGGGTTCCTACGAGCAGTACTTC. Its translation: CASSQFKGSYEQYF.

This clonotype was seen repeatedly, ten times or more. The chain carries TRBV12-3 or TRBV12-4 and TRBJ1-1, with 7 bases identical to TRBD1. The CDR3 consists of 16 residues. The junction had 11 bases not matched to a gene; V was cut back by 6 bases and J by 1 base. Written as DNA, the CDR3 is TGTGCCAGCAGCGACGGACAGGAAACGCCGAACACTGAAGCTTTCTTT. Protein sequence: CASSDGQETPNTEAFF.

This clonotype was recorded a few times. The gene calls are TRBV7-9 and TRBJ2-1; 9 positions match TRBD1. The V and J ends lost 6 bases and 5 bases, in that order; junction bases with no gene match: 8. The CDR3 covers 15 residues. Germline assignment: CDR1 SEHNR and CDR2 FQNEAQ (reference sequence). The DNA of the CDR3 is TGTGCCAGCAGACACGGGACAGGGAATAACAATGAGCAGTTCTTC. It codes for CASRHGTGNNNEQFF.

This clonotype appeared a few times. The chain uses TRBV4-1 and TRBJ2-5; perhaps TRBD1 as D (6 bases). The germline V and J ends were trimmed by 4 bases and 0 bases, with 9 bases remaining between them. Germline values: CDR1 MGHRA, CDR2 YSYEKL. The length of the CDR3 is 14 residues. The CDR3: CASSPDRYQETQYF. In DNA, the CDR3 is TGCGCCAGCAGCCCCGACAGGTACCAAGAGACCCAGTACTTC.

This clonotype showed up just a few times. The genes are TRBV7-2 and TRBJ2-1, with D perhaps assigned TRBD1 or TRBD2 (5 bases each). The CDR3 is 18 residues long. The V and J ends lost 5 bases and 2 bases respectively, with 22 bases between them. Per germline, CDR1 SGHTA and CDR2 FQGNSA. The CDR3 sequence: CASSKPPRSRGAYNEQFF. The CDR3 region has the DNA TGTGCCAGCAGCAAACCCCCCCGTAGCCGAGGGGCCTACAATGAGCAGTTCTTC.

This clonotype showed up many times. The chain is built from TRBV12-3 or TRBV12-4 and TRBJ2-3; 8 bases fit TRBD2. The CDR3 loop spans 16 amino acids. V gave up 9 bases and J gave up 2 bases; unmatched junction bases: 13. The CDR3 loop reads CASNLWLAGTTDTQYF. In DNA form, the CDR3 reads TGTGCCAGTAACCTGTGGTTAGCGGGGACCACAGATACGCAGTATTTT.

There are many counts of this clonotype. This chain connects TRBV7-2 to TRBJ2-7; D is undetermined. Trimming took 1 base from V and 3 from J, leaving 7 bases between them. The CDR3 is made up of 13 amino acids. Germline V CDR1 and CDR2: SGHTA, FQGNSA. Here the CDR3 reads CASSLENSYEQYF. The CDR3 DNA is TGTGCCAGCAGCTTAGAGAACAGCTACGAGCAGTACTTC.

The rearrangement links TRBV2 to TRBJ2-2, with D unresolved. The CDR3 sequence is 14 residues long. The V and J ends lost 3 bases and 1 base respectively, with 6 bases between them. The germline CDR1 and CDR2 sequences are SNHLY and FYNNEI. The CDR3, as DNA: TGTGCCAGCAGTGAGAGGATGAACACCGGGGAGCTGTTTTTT. Translating gives CASSERMNTGELFF.

As DNA, the CDR3 is TGTGCCAGCAGATTGTGGGGAGGAGATACGCAGTATTTT. It encodes CASRLWGGDTQYF. The chain joins TRBV12-3 or TRBV12-4 to TRBJ2-3, with D possibly being TRBD2 (6 bases). The V end lost 6 bases, the J end lost 5 bases, and 12 bases lay between the germline ends. This CDR3 comprises 13 residues.